This T cell receptor (beta chain) was sequenced in a study of blood T cell repertoires in COVID-19. Profiled with immunoSEQ multiplex PCR; TCRdb holds only in-frame clones, not every one. The table shows about 160,000 clones, with 86% occurring only once. This CDR3 region has 13 residues. Germline assignment: CDR1 GTSNPN and CDR2 SVGIG (reference sequence). The germline V and J ends were trimmed by 0 bases and 0 bases, with 5 bases remaining between them. The receptor comes from a woman between 65 and 79 years old with acute or convalescent COVID-19. The chain is built from TRBV30 and TRBJ2-5; perhaps TRBD1 as D (5 bases). Material: peripheral blood. The CDR3 nucleotides read TGTGCCTGGAGTGTACAGGACCAAGAGACCCAGTACTTC. As protein: CAWSVQDQETQYF.